This TCR beta chain was captured in a study of tissue T cells after allogeneic stem cell transplantation. Only in-frame clones appear in the TCRdb table, and some are missing; sequencing was by immunoSEQ multiplex PCR. The sample includes approximately 7,600 clones, around 48% seen only once; the top ten take around 7%. Time point given: mouse harvest day 7 after allogeneic transplant. The graft held 10^6 splenic CD5+ T cells and 10^7 T-cell-depleted bone marrow cells. Whole-study results and caveats: Within patients, tissue anatomy strongly shaped TCR repertoire composition. Shared clones across patients were few; motif clustering revealed tissue-specific shared signatures.

This clone was counted a few times. The antigen is unknown. Each gene name is a mouse one. Coverage ceases 1 residue before the CDR3 finishes, and the germline J gene fills in the end. This CDR3 has 10 residues. Germline values: CDR1 MSHET, CDR2 SYDVDS. Deletions cut 5 bases from V and 7 bases from J, with 6 bases between. The sequence derives from a female BALB/c mouse given C57BL/6 T cells with graft-versus-host disease after an allogeneic hematopoietic cell transplant. Sequenced material: gut tissue. V is TRBV29 and J is TRBJ2-7; D gene uncertain. The chain's CDR3 is CASSKTEQYF. The covered CDR3 bases are TGTGCTAGCAGTAAGACAGAACAGTAC.